This T cell receptor beta chain emerged from a study of CD8+ T cells in alopecia areata. RNA extraction was followed by reverse transcription into cDNA, which acted as the sequencing template. TCRdb's copy holds only in-frame clones and misses some; the assay was immunoSEQ multiplex PCR. The repertoire has more than 200,000 clones, under 70% of them found once; the top ten carry more than 0.95%. Whole-study findings and limits: Normal skin contains resident alphabeta T cells, and these are also sequenced in scalp samples. Across lesional scalp, and particularly alopecia totalis/universalis, clonality surpassed that of normal scalp.

The CDR3 runs 14 residues. Deletions cut 5 bases from V and 7 bases from J, with 15 bases between. Germline assignment: CDR1 SGHTA and CDR2 FQGNSA. As concerns this clone: What it recognizes is unknown.

This TCR derives from a human donor with alopecia areata. V gene TRBV7-2 combines with J gene TRBJ1-5; D unresolved. The sequenced sample was CD4+ T cells sorted from blood, obtained at week 0. CDR3 coding DNA: TGTGCCAGCAGCCCTCTAAGGGCGCGACAGCCCCAGCATTTT. Translating it yields CASSPLRARQPQHF.